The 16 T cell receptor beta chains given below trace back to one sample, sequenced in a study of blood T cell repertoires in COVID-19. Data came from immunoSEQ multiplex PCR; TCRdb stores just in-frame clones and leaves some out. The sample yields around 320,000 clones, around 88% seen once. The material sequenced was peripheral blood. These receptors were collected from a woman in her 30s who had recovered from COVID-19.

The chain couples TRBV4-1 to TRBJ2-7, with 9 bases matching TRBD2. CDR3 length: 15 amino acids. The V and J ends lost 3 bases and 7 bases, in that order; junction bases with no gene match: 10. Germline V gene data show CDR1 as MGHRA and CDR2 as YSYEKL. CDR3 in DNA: TGCGCCAGCAGCCAGGCTTCTAGCGGGGAGGGGGAGCAGTACTTC. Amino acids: CASSQASSGEGEQYF.

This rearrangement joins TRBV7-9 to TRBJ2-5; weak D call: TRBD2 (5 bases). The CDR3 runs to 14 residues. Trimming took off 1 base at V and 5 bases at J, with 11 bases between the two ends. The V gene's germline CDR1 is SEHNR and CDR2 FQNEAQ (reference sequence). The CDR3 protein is CASSLGRTGETQYF. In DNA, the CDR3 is TGTGCCAGCAGCTTAGGGAGGACGGGGGAGACCCAGTACTTC.

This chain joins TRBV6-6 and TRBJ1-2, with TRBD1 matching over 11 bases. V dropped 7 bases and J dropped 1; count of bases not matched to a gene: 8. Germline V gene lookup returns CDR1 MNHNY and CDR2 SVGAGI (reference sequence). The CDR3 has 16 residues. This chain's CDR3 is CASTWTGGYDNYGYTF. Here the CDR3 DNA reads TGTGCCAGCACCTGGACAGGGGGCTACGATAACTATGGCTACACCTTC.

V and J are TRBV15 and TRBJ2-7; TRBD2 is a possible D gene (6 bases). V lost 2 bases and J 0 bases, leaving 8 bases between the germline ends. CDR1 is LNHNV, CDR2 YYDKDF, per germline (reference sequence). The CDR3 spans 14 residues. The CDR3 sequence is CATSRRGTSYEQYF. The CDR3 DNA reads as TGTGCCACCAGCAGACGGGGGACCTCCTACGAGCAGTACTTC.

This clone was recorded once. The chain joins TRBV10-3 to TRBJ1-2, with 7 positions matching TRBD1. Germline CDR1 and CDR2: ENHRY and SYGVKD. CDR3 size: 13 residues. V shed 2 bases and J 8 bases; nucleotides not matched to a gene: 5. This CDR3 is CAISEIQGRGYTF. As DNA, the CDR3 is TGTGCCATCAGTGAGATACAGGGGAGAGGCTACACCTTC.

In DNA, the CDR3 is TGCGCCAGCAGTCGGGACAGTCTTTTGAACACTGAAGCTTTCTTT. Its translation is CASSRDSLLNTEAFF. The chain has TRBV4-3 and TRBJ1-1; 7 bases agree with TRBD1. Germline V CDR1 and CDR2: LGHNA, YSLEER. The CDR3 is 15 residues long. Germline trimming cut 6 bases from V and 0 bases from J; bases unmatched to any gene: 7.

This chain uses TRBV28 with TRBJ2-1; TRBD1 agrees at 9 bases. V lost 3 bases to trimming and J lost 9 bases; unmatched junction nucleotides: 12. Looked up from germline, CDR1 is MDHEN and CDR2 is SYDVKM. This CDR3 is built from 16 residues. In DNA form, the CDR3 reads TGTGCCAGCAGTTTGTATGGGACAGGGAGTTATGCTGAGCAGTTCTTC. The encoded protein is CASSLYGTGSYAEQFF. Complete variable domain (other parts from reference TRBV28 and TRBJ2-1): DVKVTQSSRYLVKRTGEKVFLECVQDMDHENMFWYRQDPGLGLRLIYFSYDVKMKEKGDIPEGYSVSREKKERFSLILESASTNQTSMYLCASSLYGTGSYAEQFFGPGTRLTVL.

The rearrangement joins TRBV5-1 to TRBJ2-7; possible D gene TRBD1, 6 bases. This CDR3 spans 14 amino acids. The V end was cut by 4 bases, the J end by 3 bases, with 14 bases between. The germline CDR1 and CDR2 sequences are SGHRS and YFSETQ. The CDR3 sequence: CASSTVPGDYEQYF. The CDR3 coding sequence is TGCGCCAGCAGCACCGTCCCAGGGGACTACGAGCAGTACTTC.

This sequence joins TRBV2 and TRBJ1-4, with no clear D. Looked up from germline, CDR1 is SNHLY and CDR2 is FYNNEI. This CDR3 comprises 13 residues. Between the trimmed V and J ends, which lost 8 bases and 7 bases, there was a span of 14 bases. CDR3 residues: CASYVTRGEKLFF. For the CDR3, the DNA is TGTGCCAGCTACGTCACTCGCGGTGAAAAACTGTTTTTT.

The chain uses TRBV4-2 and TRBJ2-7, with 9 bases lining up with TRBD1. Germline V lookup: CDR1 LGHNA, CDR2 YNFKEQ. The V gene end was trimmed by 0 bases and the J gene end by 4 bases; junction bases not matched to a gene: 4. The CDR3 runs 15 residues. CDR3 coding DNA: TGTGCCAGCAGCCAAGATGGGACAGGGAGATACGAGCAGTACTTC. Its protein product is CASSQDGTGRYEQYF.

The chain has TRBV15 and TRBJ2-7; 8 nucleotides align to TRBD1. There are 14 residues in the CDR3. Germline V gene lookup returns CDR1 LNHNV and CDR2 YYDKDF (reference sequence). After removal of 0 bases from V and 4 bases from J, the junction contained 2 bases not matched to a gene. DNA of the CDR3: TGTGCCACCAGCAGAGATCAGGGGGCGTACGAGCAGTACTTC. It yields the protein CATSRDQGAYEQYF.

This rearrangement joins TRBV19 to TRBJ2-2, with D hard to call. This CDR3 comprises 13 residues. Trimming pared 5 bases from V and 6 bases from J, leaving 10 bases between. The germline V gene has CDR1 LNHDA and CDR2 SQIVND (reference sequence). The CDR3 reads CASSLTRAGELFF. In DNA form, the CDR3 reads TGTGCCAGTAGTTTGACTCGGGCCGGGGAGCTGTTTTTT.

CDR3 in DNA: TGCAGCGTTGAAGATCCCAGGGGTAGGGAGACCCAGTACTTC. It translates to CSVEDPRGRETQYF. The V and J genes are TRBV29-1 and TRBJ2-5, with D possibly being TRBD1 (6 bases). CDR3 length: 14 residues. V lost 0 bases and J 5 bases, leaving 13 bases between the germline ends. Germline V gives CDR1 SQVTM, CDR2 ANQGSEA.

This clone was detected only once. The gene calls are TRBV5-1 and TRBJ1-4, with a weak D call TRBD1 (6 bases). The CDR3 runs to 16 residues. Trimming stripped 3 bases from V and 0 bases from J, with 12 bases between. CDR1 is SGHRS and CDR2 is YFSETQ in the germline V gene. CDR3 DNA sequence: TGCGCCAGCAGCTCCGGACAGTTGGCAACTAATGAAAAACTGTTTTTT. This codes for CASSSGQLATNEKLFF.

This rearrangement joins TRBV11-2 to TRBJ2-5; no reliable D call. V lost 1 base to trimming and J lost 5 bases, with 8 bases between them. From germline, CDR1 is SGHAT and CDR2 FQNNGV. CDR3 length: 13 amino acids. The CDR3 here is CASSLVVEETQYF. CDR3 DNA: TGTGCCAGCAGCTTAGTAGTGGAGGAGACCCAGTACTTC.

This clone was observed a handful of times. CDR3 sequence reads: CASRPAQGNYEQYF. In DNA, the CDR3 is TGTGCCAGCAGACCAGCTCAGGGTAACTACGAGCAGTACTTC. J is TRBJ2-7 and V is TRBV6-5; D may be TRBD1 (5 bases). This CDR3 has 14 residues. V lost 6 bases to trimming and J lost 3 bases, with 15 bases between them. Germline lookup yields CDR1 MNHEY and CDR2 SVGAGI.